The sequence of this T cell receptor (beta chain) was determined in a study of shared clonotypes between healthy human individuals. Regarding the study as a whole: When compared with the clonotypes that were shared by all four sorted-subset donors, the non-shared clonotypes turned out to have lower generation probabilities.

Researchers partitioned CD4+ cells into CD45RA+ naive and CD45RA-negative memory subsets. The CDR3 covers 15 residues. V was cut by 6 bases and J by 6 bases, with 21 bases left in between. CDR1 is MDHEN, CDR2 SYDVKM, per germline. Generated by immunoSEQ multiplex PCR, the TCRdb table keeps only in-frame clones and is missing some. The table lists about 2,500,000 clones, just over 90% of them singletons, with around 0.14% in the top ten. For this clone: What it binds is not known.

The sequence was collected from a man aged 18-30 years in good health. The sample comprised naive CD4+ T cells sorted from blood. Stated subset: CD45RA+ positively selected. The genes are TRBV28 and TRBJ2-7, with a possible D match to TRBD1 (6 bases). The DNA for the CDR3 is TGTGCCAGCAGCCCCCGGACAGTAAGACCCCCCGAGCAGTACTTC. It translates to CASSPRTVRPPEQYF.